The 2 T cell receptor beta chains presented below share a single source sample, sequenced in a study of blood T cell repertoires in COVID-19. Profiling relied on immunoSEQ multiplex PCR, and the TCRdb table lists in-frame clones only, not all of them. This sample carries 200,000 or so clones, roughly 80% of them seen once, and the ten largest clones take roughly 5%. Source material: peripheral blood. These receptors all stem from a woman aged 25 to 39 with acute or convalescent COVID-19.

V is TRBV5-6 and J is TRBJ2-2, with D unresolved. Germline V gives CDR1 SGHDT, CDR2 YYEEEE. Trimming shortened V by 2 bases and J by 5 bases, and 10 bases separated the two germline ends. The CDR3 contains 14 residues. CDR3 bases: TGTGCCAGCAGCTTTGGCCGAGGAACCGGGGAGCTGTTTTTT. Its translation: CASSFGRGTGELFF.

In this sample, this clone turned up once. The chain links TRBV11-3 to TRBJ1-1; D remains ambiguous. V lost 5 bases, J lost 10 bases, and 14 bases lay in between. From germline, CDR1 is SGHNT and CDR2 YENEEA. The CDR3 sequence is 12 residues long. CDR3: CASSPDTPSAFF. In DNA form, the CDR3 reads TGTGCCAGCAGCCCTGACACCCCCTCAGCTTTCTTT.